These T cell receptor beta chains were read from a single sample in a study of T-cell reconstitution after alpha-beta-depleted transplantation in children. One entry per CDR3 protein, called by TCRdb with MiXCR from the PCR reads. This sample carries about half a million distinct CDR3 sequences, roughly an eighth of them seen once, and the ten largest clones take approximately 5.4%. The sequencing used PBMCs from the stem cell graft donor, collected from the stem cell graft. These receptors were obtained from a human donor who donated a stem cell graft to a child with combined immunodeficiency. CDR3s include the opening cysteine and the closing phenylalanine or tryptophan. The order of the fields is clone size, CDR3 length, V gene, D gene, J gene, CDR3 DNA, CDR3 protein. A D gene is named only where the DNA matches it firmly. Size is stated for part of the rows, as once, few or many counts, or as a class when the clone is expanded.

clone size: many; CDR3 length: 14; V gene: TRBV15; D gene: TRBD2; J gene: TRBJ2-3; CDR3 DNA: TGTGCCACCAGTCCAGCGGGGAGGACAGATACGCAGTATTTT; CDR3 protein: CATSPAGRTDTQYF
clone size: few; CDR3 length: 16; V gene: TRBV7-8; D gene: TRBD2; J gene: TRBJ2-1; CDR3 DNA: TGTGCCAGCAGCTTAGGCGGCGGGGGGGCCAGTGGTGAGCAGTTCTTC; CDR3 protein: CASSLGGGGASGEQFF
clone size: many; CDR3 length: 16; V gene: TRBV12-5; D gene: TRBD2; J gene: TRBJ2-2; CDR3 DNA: TGTGCTAGTGGTAGGGGACTAGCGGCAAACACCGGGGAGCTGTTTTTT; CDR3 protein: CASGRGLAANTGELFF
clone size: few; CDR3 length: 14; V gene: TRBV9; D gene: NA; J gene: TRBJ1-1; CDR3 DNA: TGTGCCAGCAGCGTAGATGGCAGGAACACTGAAGCTTTCTTT; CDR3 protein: CASSVDGRNTEAFF
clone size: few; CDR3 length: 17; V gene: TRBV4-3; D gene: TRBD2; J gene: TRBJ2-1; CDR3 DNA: TGCGCCAGCAGCCAAGAGGTAGCGGGAGTACGTAACAATGAGCAGTTCTTC; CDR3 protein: CASSQEVAGVRNNEQFF
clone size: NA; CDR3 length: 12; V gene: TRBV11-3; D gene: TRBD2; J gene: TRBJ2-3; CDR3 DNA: TGTGCCAGCAGAACAGCGGGGGATACGCAGTATTTT; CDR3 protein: CASRTAGDTQYF
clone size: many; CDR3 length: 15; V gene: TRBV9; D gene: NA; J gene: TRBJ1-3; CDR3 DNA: TGTGCCAGCAGCGTAGGTGGAGCGGCTGGAAACACCATATATTTT; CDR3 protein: CASSVGGAAGNTIYF
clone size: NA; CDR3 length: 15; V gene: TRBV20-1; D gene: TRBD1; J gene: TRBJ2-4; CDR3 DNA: TGCAGTGCTTCCGACCAGGGGGCAGTAAAAAACATTCAGTACTTC; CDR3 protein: CSASDQGAVKNIQYF
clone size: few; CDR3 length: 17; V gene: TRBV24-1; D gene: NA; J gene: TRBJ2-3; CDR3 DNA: TGTGCCACCAGTGACCCTACCGGGCCTAAGATCACAGATACGCAGTATTTT; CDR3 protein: CATSDPTGPKITDTQYF
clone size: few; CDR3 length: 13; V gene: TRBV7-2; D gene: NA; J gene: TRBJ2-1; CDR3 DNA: TGTGCCAGCAGCTTAGACAGGGCGGCTGAGCAGTTCTTC; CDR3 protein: CASSLDRAAEQFF
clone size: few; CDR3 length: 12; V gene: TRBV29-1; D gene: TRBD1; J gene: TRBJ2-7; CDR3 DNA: TGCAGCGTCACCGGGACAGCGTACGAGCAGTACTTC; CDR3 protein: CSVTGTAYEQYF